There are a few counts of the clone carrying this TCR beta chain. Its antigen is not known. This sample is drawn from a study of shared clonotypes between healthy human individuals. General study findings and limits: Shared clonotypes: roughly 5% naive CD4, about 4% naive CD8, roughly 2.4% memory CD4, approximately 0.37% memory CD8. Non-shared clonotypes displayed generation probabilities falling below those of clonotypes present in all four donors. Depth of sequencing was expected to influence donor clonotype sharing.

V lost 6 bases and J lost 4; bases outside the gene matches: 2. The CDR3 sequence is 12 residues long. The germline V gene has CDR1 SNHLY and CDR2 FYNNEI. Per the authors' pipeline: Junction-only sequences produced by ImmunoSEQ had no quality scores, so filtering differed. The data were produced by immunoSEQ multiplex PCR, yet TCRdb's version contains in-frame clones alone and is incomplete. V, J and clone size reflect that table, while D and trimming were determined from the DNA. Altogether 2 million to 3 million clones are present, about 92% being singletons, with the ten largest covering roughly 0.14%.

This chain links TRBV2 with TRBJ1-2; 7 bases are shared with TRBD1. The source of this sequence is a man younger than 35 in good health. Sequencing was done on a sample of naive CD4+ T cells sorted from blood. Subset here: CD45RA+ positively selected. This CDR3 reads CASRGQTYGYTF. In nucleotides, the CDR3 is TGTGCCAGCAGGGGACAGACCTATGGCTACACCTTC. The variable domain in full, completed from reference TRBV2 and TRBJ1-2, reads EPEVTQTPSHQVTQMGQEVILRCVPISNHLYFYWYRQILGQKVEFLVSFYNNEISEKSEIFDDQFSVERPDGSNFTLKIRSTKLEDSAMYFCASRGQTYGYTFGSGTRLTVV.